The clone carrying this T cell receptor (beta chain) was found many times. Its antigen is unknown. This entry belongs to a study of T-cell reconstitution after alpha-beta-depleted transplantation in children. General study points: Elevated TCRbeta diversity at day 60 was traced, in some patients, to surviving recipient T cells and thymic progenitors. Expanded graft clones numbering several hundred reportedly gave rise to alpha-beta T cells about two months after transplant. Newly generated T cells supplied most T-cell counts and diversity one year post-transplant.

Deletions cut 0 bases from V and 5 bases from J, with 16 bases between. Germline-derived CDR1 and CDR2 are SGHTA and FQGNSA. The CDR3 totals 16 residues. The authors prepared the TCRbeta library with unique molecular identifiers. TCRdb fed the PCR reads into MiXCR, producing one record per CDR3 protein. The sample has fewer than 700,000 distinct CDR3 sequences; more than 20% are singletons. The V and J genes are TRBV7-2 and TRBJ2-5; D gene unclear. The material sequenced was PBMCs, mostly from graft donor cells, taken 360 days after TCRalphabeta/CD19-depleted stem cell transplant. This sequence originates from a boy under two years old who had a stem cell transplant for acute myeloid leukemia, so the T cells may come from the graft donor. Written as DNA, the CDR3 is TGTGCCAGCAGCTTAGCGCAGGTATCGAGCAGGGAGACCCAGTACTTC. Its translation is CASSLAQVSSRETQYF.